Listed below are T cell receptor beta chains from one sample, sequenced in a study of T cells in Graves' hyperthyroidism and ophthalmopathy. In TCRdb, the multiplex PCR reads were re-called with MiXCR into one record per CDR3 protein. Of about 350,000 distinct CDR3 sequences in the sample, about a sixth were seen once. Sequencing was carried out using blood. These receptors were collected from a woman in her 30s with Graves' hyperthyroidism that later progressed to Graves' ophthalmopathy. The CDR3 runs from the conserved cysteine through the conserved F or W. Fields, in order: V gene, J gene, CDR3 protein.

>TRBV7-2|TRBJ2-5
CASSYPSGGAARETQYF
>TRBV7-2|TRBJ2-7
CASSQAGTGPPLYEQYF
>TRBV6-1|TRBJ2-1
CASSATGPLDEQFF
>TRBV28|TRBJ2-7
CASSLVLYEQYF
>TRBV5-1|TRBJ2-7
CASNPGQNYEQYF
>TRBV28|TRBJ1-2
CASSGRTGGSNGYTF
>TRBV29-1|TRBJ2-5
CSSRGDDQETQYF
>TRBV6-5|TRBJ2-2
CASSYSSRLAVNTGELFF
>TRBV27|TRBJ2-5
CASSFGGGAGTQYF
>TRBV4-1|TRBJ1-6
CASSPRGLRDGNSPLHF
>TRBV20-1|TRBJ2-2
CSAQPGRGHGELFF
>TRBV7-2|TRBJ1-1
CASSPDILNTEAFF
>TRBV9|TRBJ2-6
CASSVAVISGSDGANVLTF
>TRBV13|TRBJ2-7
CASAGAYEQYF
>TRBV12-3/TRBV12-4|TRBJ2-1
CASSLRDRGILEQFF
>TRBV5-1|TRBJ1-1
CASSATTALNTEAFF
>TRBV4-1|TRBJ1-1
CASSLQTAVEATEAFF
>TRBV12-3/TRBV12-4|TRBJ1-1
CASGEGIRDTEAFF
>TRBV12-3/TRBV12-4|TRBJ2-1
CASRGDRGSPYNEQFF
>TRBV4-2|TRBJ2-2
CASSQEGSSGRLQNTGELFF
>TRBV14|TRBJ1-1
CASSQRWGIGQGGLNTEAFF
>TRBV12-3/TRBV12-4|TRBJ2-5
CASSNGGPGKTQYF
>TRBV11-3|TRBJ2-1
CASSPLGLAGPYNEQFF
>TRBV6-1|TRBJ1-1
CASSDGSTTEAFF
>TRBV9|TRBJ2-1
CASSEQGTSYNEQFF
>TRBV27|TRBJ2-7
CASSLTGQEVPYEQYF
>TRBV20-1|TRBJ2-5
CSAVGTSSFKTQYF
>TRBV5-5|TRBJ2-3
CASSGGDREADTQYF
>TRBV7-9|TRBJ1-4
CASSLDRGHEKLFF
>TRBV28|TRBJ2-7
CASSPTGALLYEQYF
>TRBV6-1|TRBJ1-4
CASRTGNNEKLFF
>TRBV19|TRBJ2-1
CASSPRQGTYNEQFF
>TRBV5-8|TRBJ2-3
CASSLGLGSFGSTDTQYF
>TRBV24-1|TRBJ2-5
CATSAWTSGEETQYF
>TRBV19|TRBJ1-1
CASSIGQPRGLNTEAFF
>TRBV6-2/TRBV6-3|TRBJ1-2
CASSSPATYGYTF
>TRBV15|TRBJ1-2
CATSSTGPPNGYTF
>TRBV29-1|TRBJ2-7
CSVEGLAGLGYEQYF
>TRBV6-2/TRBV6-3|TRBJ1-5
CASSYLAGVNQPQHF
>TRBV20-1|TRBJ1-1
CSARGGASEAFF
>TRBV24-1|TRBJ2-2
CATSDFEGTSGRTGELFF